The 5 T cell receptor beta chains below come from one sample, sequenced in a study of tumor and adjacent non-tumor tissue in lung cancer. TCRbeta libraries were built with three rounds of nested PCR, modified from ARM-PCR. A single record per CDR3 protein comes from TCRdb applying MiXCR to the multiplex PCR reads. The data contain around 210,000 distinct CDR3 sequences, 70% to 75% of them seen just once; the ten biggest clones take up about 25%. RNA was extracted from bulk tissue without any cell sorting. The source material was lung tumor tissue. Receptors were obtained from a man between 60 and 75 years old with non-small cell lung cancer.

On this clonotype: Being one base from a much bigger clone, this may be a read error. V is TRBV20-1 and J is TRBJ2-7, with 8 bases lining up with TRBD1. CDR3 length: 17 residues. Germline values: CDR1 DFQATT, CDR2 SNEGSKA (reference sequence). After removal of 4 bases from V and 1 base from J, the junction contained 15 bases not matched to a gene. The CDR3 region has the DNA TGCAGTGCTAAAACGGACAGGGTAGGCGGAGGGTCCTACGAGCAGTACTTC. Protein: CSAKTDRVGGGSYEQYF.

This clonotype was recorded at least ten times. Here the CDR3 reads CASSFRRNNEQFF. DNA for the CDR3: TGTGCCAGCAGCTTCCGAAGGAACAATGAGCAGTTCTTC. The chain has TRBV11-2 and TRBJ2-1; D not certain. The ends were cut back, 3 bases at V and 5 bases at J, with 8 bases in the middle. From germline, CDR1 is SGHAT and CDR2 FQNNGV. The CDR3 is 13 residues long. Combining the CDR3 with reference TRBV11-2 and TRBJ2-1 gives the whole variable domain EAGVAQSPRYKIIEKRQSVAFWCNPISGHATLYWYQQILGQGPKLLIQFQNNGVVDDSQLPKDRFSAERLKGVDSTLKIQPAKLEDSAVYLCASSFRRNNEQFFGPGTRLTVL.

Note on this clonotype: The junction and the germline gene differ at one end; a read error may be behind it. The chain recombines TRBV11-2 with TRBJ2-3; 8 bases line up with TRBD1. This CDR3 is built from 14 residues. The germline V gene has CDR1 SGHAT and CDR2 FQNNGV. The CDR3 sequence is CARSSDRVVDTQYF. The CDR3 nucleotides are TGTGCCAGAAGCTCGGACAGGGTTGTAGATACACAGTATTTT.

Comments on this clonotype: This is likely a read error, given that the CDR3 carries no conserved phenylalanine or tryptophan at its end. The chain couples TRBV4-3 to TRBJ2-6; D ambiguous. The CDR3 covers 16 residues. The germline V gene encodes CDR1 LGHNA and CDR2 YSLEER. The CDR3 sequence is CASSQEAVSGPNVLTS. CDR3 bases: TGCGCCAGCAGCCAAGAGGCGGTGTCTGGGCCCAATGTCCTGACTTCC.

For this clonotype: The junction does not match germline at one end; this may be a read error. The chain uses TRBV7-8 and TRBJ2-1, with TRBD2 identical over 8 bases. The CDR3 sequence is 16 residues long. In germline, CDR1 is SGHVS, CDR2 FQNEAQ. The CDR3 loop reads CASSLELGLVDNEKFF. The CDR3 DNA is TGTGCCAGCAGCTTAGAGTTGGGACTAGTCGACAATGAGAAGTTCTTC. The variable domain in full, with the rest retrieved from reference TRBV7-8 and TRBJ2-1, is GAGVSQSPRYKVAKRGQDVALRCDPISGHVSLFWYQQALGQGPEFLTYFQNEAQLDKSGLPSDRFFAERPEGSVSTLKIQRTQQEDSAVYLCASSLELGLVDNEKFFGPGTRLTVL.